This TCR beta chain was profiled in a study of blood and tumor T cells under PD-1 blockade. Nested PCR with Trac_ex and Trbc_ex constant-region primers amplified TCR cDNA made from polyA-isolated RNA. Using trP1 and IonA-BC-Trbc primers, a last barcoded PCR enriched adapter-flanked TCR beta cDNA. From its re-call of the nested PCR reads, TCRdb lists each CDR3 protein once, without DNA. The specimen's table records 1 distinct CDR3 sequence. As for treatment: nivolumab monotherapy 360 mg every 3 weeks. Specimen: tumor tissue, collected before the start of anti-PD-1 therapy. Receptor source: a human donor with advanced esophageal, gastric or colorectal cancer.

Judged by frequency, this clonotype is hyperexpanded. CDR3 sequence: CASSLEQQARGEQYF. This rearrangement joins TRBV5-1 to TRBJ2-7; TCRdb selects TRBD1, and the lack of DNA leaves this call unchecked. Germline values: CDR1 SGHRS, CDR2 YFSETQ. The CDR3 extends over 15 amino acids.